One and the same sample provided the 24 T cell receptor beta chains below, sequenced in a study of CD8 T cells in Susac syndrome. RNA amounts of about 0.5 to 1 ug underwent reverse transcription with random hexamers. TCRdb re-derived calls from the immunoSEQ multiplex PCR reads in MiXCR, one entry per CDR3 protein. The sample records around 200,000 distinct CDR3 sequences, under 97% being singletons. The specimen sequenced was CD4+ T cells from PBMCs. Receptors were obtained from a human donor with multiple sclerosis.

The V gene is TRBV15, the J gene TRBJ2-2, with D unclear. Trimming shortened V by 0 bases and J by 4 bases, and 15 bases separated the two germline ends. The CDR3 runs 17 residues. Per germline, CDR1 LNHNV and CDR2 YYDKDF (reference sequence). DNA of the CDR3: TGTGCCACCAGCAGAGACGTCTCAGGAGTAGTCACCGGGGAGCTGTTTTTT. Its protein is CATSRDVSGVVTGELFF.

The chain uses TRBV5-1 and TRBJ2-3, with D unclear. CDR1 is SGHRS, CDR2 YFSETQ, per germline. The CDR3 spans 13 residues. Trimming took off 4 bases at V and 2 bases at J, with 8 bases between the two ends. The CDR3 spells CASSAIVTDTQYF. The CDR3 coding sequence is TGCGCCAGCAGCGCGATAGTCACAGATACGCAGTATTTT.

The chain employs TRBV28 and TRBJ2-7; 8 bases are a match to TRBD1. The junction had 12 bases not matched to a gene; V was cut back by 1 base and J by 7 bases. The CDR3 consists of 16 residues. CDR1 MDHEN and CDR2 SYDVKM come from the germline V gene. The CDR3 region is CASSLYPGGRVEEQYF. In DNA, the CDR3 is TGTGCCAGCAGTTTATACCCAGGGGGCCGGGTTGAGGAGCAGTACTTC.

The chain joins TRBV5-1 to TRBJ1-2; TRBD1 is a possible D gene (5 bases). Trimming took 5 bases from V and 2 from J, leaving 19 bases between them. CDR3 length equals 16 residues. Germline V gene lookup returns CDR1 SGHRS and CDR2 YFSETQ. The CDR3 loop is CASRHDSPQTNYGYTF. The CDR3 DNA follows: TGCGCCAGCAGACATGACAGTCCGCAGACCAACTATGGCTACACCTTC.

This chain links TRBV11-1 with TRBJ1-1; D possibly corresponds to TRBD1 (5 bases). Germline V lookup: CDR1 SGHAT, CDR2 FQDESV (reference sequence). V was shortened by 0 bases and J by 4 bases, with 9 bases between the two germline ends. The CDR3 loop spans 14 amino acids. The CDR3 DNA reads as TGTGCCAGCAGCTTAGCAGGGGTTGGCACTGAAGCTTTCTTT. Protein sequence: CASSLAGVGTEAFF. The full variable domain, its missing parts supplied by reference TRBV11-1 and TRBJ1-1, is EAEVAQSPRYKITEKSQAVAFWCDPISGHATLYWYRQILGQGPELLVQFQDESVVDDSQLPKDRFSAERLKGVDSTLKIQPAELGDSAMYLCASSLAGVGTEAFFGQGTRLTVV.

The chain joins TRBV4-1 to TRBJ2-2; D call uncertain. Between the trimmed V and J ends, which lost 4 bases and 4 bases, there was a span of 16 bases. In germline, CDR1 is MGHRA, CDR2 YSYEKL. This CDR3 is built from 16 residues. CDR3 in DNA: TGCGCCAGCAGCCCCCTGGACCTTCTGAGCACCGGGGAGCTGTTTTTT. It is translated as CASSPLDLLSTGELFF.

The chain uses TRBV7-9 and TRBJ2-5, with a weak D call TRBD2 (5 bases). Germline V CDR1 and CDR2: SEHNR, FQNEAQ (reference sequence). This CDR3 comprises 13 residues. V was trimmed by 4 bases and J by 5 bases, leaving 11 bases between them. The CDR3 here is CASSWGAEETQYF. DNA of the CDR3: TGTGCCAGCAGCTGGGGAGCGGAGGAGACCCAGTACTTC.

The J gene is TRBJ1-2, the V gene TRBV28; D is unresolved. CDR3 size: 14 residues. In germline, CDR1 is MDHEN, CDR2 SYDVKM. V was trimmed by 8 bases and J by 5 bases, leaving 18 bases between them. CDR3 DNA sequence: TGTGCCAGCCAAGACTCGGACGGACGTTATGGCTACACCTTC. As protein: CASQDSDGRYGYTF.

This chain connects TRBV6-5 to TRBJ2-1; TRBD1 matches at 10 bases. This CDR3 contains 17 residues. With V trimmed by 0 bases and J by 5 bases, 7 bases remained unmatched. Germline CDR1 and CDR2: MNHEY and SVGAGI. CDR3 amino acids: CASSYSRPGTGDNEQFF. CDR3 bases: TGTGCCAGCAGTTACTCCAGACCTGGGACAGGGGACAATGAGCAGTTCTTC.

J is TRBJ1-2 and V is TRBV27; 8 bases match TRBD1. The CDR3 is made up of 13 amino acids. J lost 1 base, V lost 10 bases, and 5 bases had no gene match. Per germline, CDR1 MNHEY and CDR2 SMNVEV (reference sequence). Written as DNA, the CDR3 is TGTGCCACCCGGACAGGGTTTAACTATGGCTACACCTTC. This encodes CATRTGFNYGYTF.

The V call is TRBV5-4, the J call TRBJ2-7; D may match TRBD1 or TRBD2 (5 bases each). CDR1 is SGHNT and CDR2 is YYREEE in the germline V gene (reference sequence). The CDR3 contains 14 residues. The V gene lost 0 bases and the J gene lost 3 bases, with 10 bases spanning the gap. As DNA, the CDR3 is TGTGCCAGCAGCTTGGTCGGGACCAACTACGAGCAGTACTTC. Translation: CASSLVGTNYEQYF.

The rearrangement joins TRBV6-6 to TRBJ2-3, with 9 bases that match TRBD2. Germline trimming cut 1 base from V and 4 bases from J; bases unmatched to any gene: 6. This CDR3 spans 16 amino acids. CDR1 and CDR2 from the germline V gene are MNHNY and SVGAGI (reference sequence). In nucleotides, the CDR3 is TGTGCCAGCAGTTACTGGGGCGGGGGGGCCTCAGATACGCAGTATTTT. This codes for CASSYWGGGASDTQYF.

The chain joins TRBV2 to TRBJ2-5; 12 bases match TRBD2. V was pared by 7 bases and J by 4 bases, with 7 bases of the junction left unmatched. Germline lookup yields CDR1 SNHLY and CDR2 FYNNEI. This CDR3 is 15 amino acids long. CDR3 sequence: CASIAELAGGETQYF. The CDR3 coding sequence is TGTGCCAGCATAGCCGAACTAGCGGGAGGAGAGACCCAGTACTTC.

This clonotype has a single count. This rearrangement joins TRBV30 to TRBJ2-7; 8 bases align to TRBD1. CDR3 size: 13 residues. CDR1 is GTSNPN and CDR2 is SVGIG in the germline V gene (reference sequence). V trimming: 3 bases; J trimming: 3 bases; junction bases outside the gene matches: 4. The DNA of the CDR3 is TGTGCCTGGAGCGCAGGGGGCAACTACGAGCAGTACTTC. This codes for CAWSAGGNYEQYF.

This clonotype is a singleton in its sample. The chain combines TRBV3-1 with TRBJ2-2; D not certain. The CDR3 length is 12 residues. Looked up from germline, CDR1 is LGHDT and CDR2 is YNNKEL (reference sequence). With 1 base removed from V and 6 bases from J, the gap between germline ends came to 3 bases. CDR3 nucleotide sequence: TGTGCCAGCAGCCAAGGGGCCGGGGAGCTGTTTTTT. Amino acids: CASSQGAGELFF.

The chain combines TRBV2 with TRBJ2-4, with 10 bases that match TRBD1. Germline V lookup: CDR1 SNHLY, CDR2 FYNNEI. The CDR3 runs 15 residues. Germline trimming cut 8 bases from V and 9 bases from J; bases unmatched to any gene: 13. CDR3 sequence: CASLSPGTGVGIQYF. CDR3 sequence (DNA): TGTGCCAGCTTATCCCCCGGGACAGGGGTTGGCATTCAGTACTTC.

V is TRBV20-1 and J is TRBJ2-7; TRBD1 aligns across 9 bases. In germline, CDR1 is DFQATT, CDR2 SNEGSKA (reference sequence). Trimming took 0 bases from V and 3 from J; bases not matched to a gene: 12. The length of the CDR3 is 17 residues. The CDR3 DNA reads as TGCAGTGCTAGAGACTACTTAACAGGGGGCGCGATCTACGAGCAGTACTTC. Translating it yields CSARDYLTGGAIYEQYF.

The rearrangement links TRBV3-1 to TRBJ1-2, with 7 bases identical to TRBD1. The CDR3 has 17 residues. The J segment lost 3 bases and the V segment lost 0 bases, leaving 10 bases of the junction unmatched. In germline, CDR1 is LGHDT, CDR2 YNNKEL (reference sequence). In DNA form, the CDR3 reads TGTGCCAGCAGCCAAGATTGGGTAAGAGGGACAGACTATGGCTACACCTTC. This sequence encodes CASSQDWVRGTDYGYTF. The variable domain in full, completed from reference TRBV3-1 and TRBJ1-2, reads DTAVSQTPKYLVTQMGNDKSIKCEQNLGHDTMYWYKQDSKKFLKIMFSYNNKELIINETVPNRFSPKSPDKAHLNLHINSLELGDSAVYFCASSQDWVRGTDYGYTFGSGTRLTVV.

This sequence joins TRBV7-9 and TRBJ2-7; perhaps D is TRBD1 or TRBD2 (5 bases each). Germline assignment: CDR1 SEHNR and CDR2 FQNEAQ (reference sequence). This CDR3 is 13 amino acids long. V lost 5 bases and J 6 bases, leaving 14 bases between the germline ends. CDR3 bases: TGTGCCAGCAGCGCCTCACCAGGGAGCGAGCAGTACTTC. Encoded protein: CASSASPGSEQYF.

The chain couples TRBV29-1 to TRBJ2-5; a possible D gene is TRBD2 (5 bases). The ends were cut back, 4 bases at V and 3 bases at J, with 24 bases in the middle. CDR3 length: 17 residues. Germline V CDR1 and CDR2: SQVTM, ANQGSEA. The CDR3 DNA reads as TGCAGCGTTGCCAAGCGGTTAGGCCCTGGGTCCGAAGAGACCCAGTACTTC. Translating it yields CSVAKRLGPGSEETQYF.

This CDR3 reads CSVLRGTEAFF. Written as DNA, the CDR3 is TGCAGCGTCCTTAGGGGTACTGAAGCTTTCTTT. V gene TRBV29-1 combines with J gene TRBJ1-1; weak D call: TRBD1 (5 bases). The CDR3 extends over 11 amino acids. V was cut by 6 bases and J by 5 bases, with 10 bases left in between. Germline V gene sequence: CDR1 SQVTM, CDR2 ANQGSEA.

The rearrangement links TRBV19 to TRBJ1-2, with TRBD1 identical over 8 bases. This CDR3 is built from 15 residues. V shed 5 bases, J shed 4 bases, and the junction held 9 bases outside the gene matches. Germline-derived CDR1 and CDR2 are LNHDA and SQIVND (reference sequence). DNA of the CDR3: TGTGCCAGTAGTGCAGTGGACAGGGTCATCTATGGCTACACCTTC. Amino acid sequence: CASSAVDRVIYGYTF.

V and J are TRBV29-1 and TRBJ2-3; D is possibly TRBD1 (5 bases). The CDR3 loop spans 14 amino acids. V lost 8 bases, J lost 0 bases, and 15 bases lay in between. The germline gives CDR1 SQVTM, CDR2 ANQGSEA. The CDR3 DNA reads as TGCAGCTCTCTTGGGGCGGCTAGCACAGATACGCAGTATTTT. This codes for CSSLGAASTDTQYF.

The CDR3 here is CSVEQGYGYTF. CDR3 sequence (DNA): TGCAGCGTTGAACAGGGCTATGGCTACACCTTC. The rearrangement links TRBV29-1 to TRBJ1-2; D might be TRBD1 (5 bases). The V and J ends lost 2 bases and 4 bases respectively, with 5 bases between them. From germline, CDR1 is SQVTM and CDR2 ANQGSEA. CDR3 length: 11 amino acids.